The 22 T cell receptor beta chains in this list originate from one sample, sequenced in a study of T cell responses to AZD1222 COVID-19 vaccine. TCRdb's copy holds only in-frame clones and misses some; the assay was immunoSEQ multiplex PCR. Of more than 75,000 clones listed, 83% are singletons. This specimen consisted of peripheral blood, obtained 28 days after the second AZD1222 dose. The receptors here all came from an adult who received the AZD1222 COVID-19 vaccine.

The chain employs TRBV7-9 and TRBJ2-2; D gene unclear. The V gene lost 11 bases and the J gene lost 0 bases, with 16 bases spanning the gap. The germline V gene has CDR1 SEHNR and CDR2 FQNEAQ (reference sequence). The CDR3 spans 15 residues. The CDR3 DNA reads as TGTGCCCCCTCCGATAATAAACCGAACACCGGGGAGCTGTTTTTT. Protein: CAPSDNKPNTGELFF. The full variable domain, completed using reference TRBV7-9 and TRBJ2-2, is DTGVSQNPRHKITKRGQNVTFRCDPISEHNRLYWYRQTLGQGPEFLTYFQNEAQLEKSRLLSDRFSAERPKGSFSTLEIQRTEQGDSAMYLCAPSDNKPNTGELFFGEGSRLTVL.

CDR3 sequence (DNA): TGTGCCATCAGTGAGTTATTTTTTAGCGGGGAAACAGATACGCAGTATTTT. This gives the protein CAISELFFSGETDTQYF. V and J are TRBV10-3 and TRBJ2-3; TRBD2 matches at 8 bases. There are 17 residues in the CDR3. V gave up 1 base and J gave up 3 bases; unmatched junction bases: 9. Germline CDR1 and CDR2: ENHRY and SYGVKD.

The gene calls are TRBV9 and TRBJ2-1; 15 nucleotides match TRBD2. Germline CDR1 reads SGDLS; CDR2 reads YYNGEE. V lost 4 bases to trimming and J lost 8 bases; unmatched junction nucleotides: 1. This CDR3 contains 14 residues. CDR3 nucleotides: TGTGCCAGCAGCCGGACTAGCGGGAGGGATGAGCAGTTCTTC. It yields the protein CASSRTSGRDEQFF.

The chain links TRBV28 to TRBJ1-5; D is ambiguous. V was clipped by 6 bases and J by 0 bases, with 12 bases between them. The CDR3 totals 15 residues. The germline CDR1 and CDR2 sequences are MDHEN and SYDVKM. The CDR3 DNA reads as TGTGCCAGCAGCCGGACGGGCCATAGCAATCAGCCCCAGCATTTT. This codes for CASSRTGHSNQPQHF.

The chain couples TRBV12-3 or TRBV12-4 to TRBJ1-6; D unclear. This CDR3 region has 12 residues. V was shortened by 5 bases and J by 7 bases, with 6 bases between the two germline ends. In DNA, the CDR3 is TGTGCCAGCAGTCGCTCAAATTCACCCCTCCACTTT. Its translation: CASSRSNSPLHF.

The genes are TRBV28 and TRBJ2-3, with 7 bases identical to TRBD1. Germline V gives CDR1 MDHEN, CDR2 SYDVKM. This CDR3 region has 14 residues. With 6 bases clipped from V and 1 base from J, the junction kept 4 bases outside the gene matches. The CDR3 here is CASRGGVGTDTQYF. The CDR3 DNA follows: TGTGCCAGCAGAGGGGGCGTTGGCACAGATACGCAGTATTTT.

The rearrangement uses TRBV2 and TRBJ1-1; 7 bases are a match to TRBD1. Germline assignment: CDR1 SNHLY and CDR2 FYNNEI. This CDR3 is 14 amino acids long. V lost 5 bases to trimming and J lost 5 bases; unmatched junction nucleotides: 8. CDR3 DNA sequence: TGTGCCAGCAGTCGACAGGGCGGAAAAACTGAAGCTTTCTTT. This translates into CASSRQGGKTEAFF.

The table lists this clone with many counts. This chain joins TRBV6-2 or TRBV6-3 and TRBJ1-2; D uncertain. V lost 2 bases and J 4 bases, leaving 8 bases between the germline ends. There are 13 residues in the CDR3. The V gene's germline CDR1 is MNHEY and CDR2 SVGEGT. The CDR3: CASSYQSVYGYTF. For the CDR3, the DNA is TGTGCCAGCAGTTACCAATCTGTCTATGGCTACACCTTC.

CDR3 amino acids: CASRTGTAVKLFF. CDR3 DNA: TGTGCCAGCAGAACCGGGACTGCCGTTAAACTGTTTTTT. The genes are TRBV2 and TRBJ1-4; tentatively, D is TRBD1 (5 bases). The CDR3 is 13 amino acids. Germline V gene data show CDR1 as SNHLY and CDR2 as FYNNEI. V gave up 6 bases and J gave up 11 bases, with 16 bases separating them.

This clone appeared once. The chain is built from TRBV5-1 and TRBJ1-1, with D possibly matching TRBD1 (6 bases). This CDR3 has 15 residues. V was cut by 0 bases and J by 8 bases, with 17 bases left in between. CDR1 and CDR2 from the germline V gene are SGHRS and YFSETQ. CDR3 sequence: CASSLGQGRPLEAFF. The CDR3 DNA follows: TGCGCCAGCAGCTTGGGGCAGGGGCGCCCCTTAGAAGCTTTCTTT. Using reference TRBV5-1 and TRBJ1-1 for the parts outside the CDR3, the full variable domain is KAGVTQTPRYLIKTRGQQVTLSCSPISGHRSVSWYQQTPGQGLQFLFEYFSETQRNKGNFPGRFSGRQFSNSRSEMNVSTLELGDSALYLCASSLGQGRPLEAFFGQGTRLTVV.

CDR3 nucleotides: TGTGCCAGCAGCTTCGGGAGGGTGGACCTTTTTAATGAAAAACTGTTTTTT. Protein product: CASSFGRVDLFNEKLFF. V is TRBV7-9 and J is TRBJ1-4, with D unclear. Per the germline V gene, CDR1 is SEHNR and CDR2 is FQNEAQ (reference sequence). CDR3 size: 17 residues. V was cut by 3 bases and J by 4 bases, with 18 bases left in between. Looking up the rest from reference TRBV7-9 and TRBJ1-4 gives the full variable domain: DTGVSQNPRHKITKRGQNVTFRCDPISEHNRLYWYRQTLGQGPEFLTYFQNEAQLEKSRLLSDRFSAERPKGSFSTLEIQRTEQGDSAMYLCASSFGRVDLFNEKLFFGSGTQLSVL.

This chain connects TRBV4-3 to TRBJ1-4; 8 bases are a match to TRBD1. In germline, CDR1 is LGHNA, CDR2 YSLEER. V was pared by 0 bases and J by 6 bases, with 3 bases of the junction left unmatched. The CDR3 has 15 amino acids. The DNA of the CDR3 is TGCGCCAGCAGCCAAGATAACAGGGGGTATGAAAAACTGTTTTTT. It codes for CASSQDNRGYEKLFF.

The chain links TRBV15 to TRBJ2-1; 8 bases are a match to TRBD1. This CDR3 is built from 14 residues. CDR1 is LNHNV, CDR2 YYDKDF, per germline (reference sequence). The V and J ends lost 6 bases and 12 bases, in that order; junction bases with no gene match: 13. Written as DNA, the CDR3 is TGTGCCACCAGTGCCGAGACAGGGGTCCCCTGGCAGTTCTTC. As protein: CATSAETGVPWQFF.

The chain employs TRBV2 and TRBJ1-4, with 9 bases aligning to TRBD1. Germline V gene sequence: CDR1 SNHLY, CDR2 FYNNEI. J gave up 4 bases and V 2 bases, and 8 bases lay outside the gene matches. The CDR3 length is 17 residues. CDR3 sequence reads: CASSEFGTGRINEKLFF. The CDR3, as DNA: TGTGCCAGCAGTGAATTTGGGACAGGGAGGATTAATGAAAAACTGTTTTTT.

The chain joins TRBV28 to TRBJ1-2, with TRBD1 matching over 9 bases. The V segment lost 5 bases and the J segment 7 bases; nucleotides outside the gene matches: 11. Germline CDR1 is MDHEN and CDR2 is SYDVKM. This CDR3 is built from 15 residues. CDR3 in amino acids: CASSPYTDRGVGYTF. CDR3 in DNA: TGTGCCAGCAGTCCATATACGGACAGGGGTGTTGGCTACACCTTC.

The chain uses TRBV6-5 and TRBJ1-1; 9 bases map to TRBD1. Looked up from germline, CDR1 is MNHEY and CDR2 is SVGAGI. J gave up 1 base and V 6 bases, and 6 bases lay outside the gene matches. This CDR3 has 15 residues. CDR3 in amino acids: CASRMDRGQNTEAFF. The CDR3 region has the DNA TGTGCCAGCAGAATGGACAGGGGACAGAACACTGAAGCTTTCTTT.

The rearrangement joins TRBV10-3 to TRBJ1-4; D possibly corresponds to TRBD1 (6 bases). The CDR3 covers 14 residues. Germline loops: CDR1 ENHRY, CDR2 SYGVKD. The V gene lost 6 bases and the J gene lost 7 bases, with 15 bases spanning the gap. This CDR3 is CAISERGAGEKLFF. Written as DNA, the CDR3 is TGTGCCATCAGCGAGAGGGGGGCGGGTGAAAAACTGTTTTTT.

This clone occurred a few times. This chain links TRBV5-6 with TRBJ1-1; D is undetermined. V lost 6 bases and J 8 bases, leaving 20 bases between the germline ends. The germline gives CDR1 SGHDT, CDR2 YYEEEE. This CDR3 region has 14 residues. CDR3 amino acids: CASTITPKSYEAFF. For the CDR3, the DNA is TGTGCCAGCACGATCACACCCAAGTCGTACGAAGCTTTCTTT.

This chain uses TRBV20-1 with TRBJ2-3; weak D call: TRBD1 (5 bases). Trimming took off 1 base at V and 6 bases at J, with 5 bases between the two ends. Germline V gene lookup returns CDR1 DFQATT and CDR2 SNEGSKA (reference sequence). The CDR3 spans 11 residues. The CDR3 DNA sequence: TGCAGTGCTAGAGGGGGCGATACGCAGTATTTT. This translates into CSARGGDTQYF.

Here the CDR3 reads CASSPGLAGDTDTQYF. As DNA, the CDR3 is TGTGCCAGCTCACCGGGACTAGCGGGCGACACAGATACGCAGTATTTT. V is TRBV18 and J is TRBJ2-3, with 12 bases that match TRBD2. The CDR3 length is 16 residues. Germline loops: CDR1 KGHSH, CDR2 LQKENI. V shed 3 bases, J shed 2 bases, and the junction held 3 bases outside the gene matches. The whole variable domain, remainder taken from reference TRBV18 and TRBJ2-3, is NAGVMQNPRHLVRRRGQEARLRCSPMKGHSHVYWYRQLPEEGLKFMVYLQKENIIDESGMPKERFSAEFPKEGPSILRIQQVVRGDSAAYFCASSPGLAGDTDTQYFGPGTRLTVL.

The V gene is TRBV5-1, the J gene TRBJ1-5, with a tentative D call TRBD1 (6 bases). The germline V gene encodes CDR1 SGHRS and CDR2 YFSETQ. This CDR3 is built from 14 residues. V was shortened by 4 bases and J by 4 bases, with 12 bases between the two germline ends. The CDR3 nucleotides read TGCGCCAGCAGCACAGGGACACCGAATCAGCCCCAGCATTTT. Its translation: CASSTGTPNQPQHF.

In DNA form, the CDR3 reads TGTGCCAGTAGGAGACGCCGGCGTGATACGCAGTATTTT. It yields the protein CASRRRRRDTQYF. The chain is built from TRBV19 and TRBJ2-3, with no clear D. In germline, CDR1 is LNHDA, CDR2 SQIVND (reference sequence). The CDR3 consists of 13 residues. The ends were cut back, 6 bases at V and 6 bases at J, with 13 bases in the middle. Filled out from reference TRBV19 and TRBJ2-3, the complete variable domain reads DGGITQSPKYLFRKEGQNVTLSCEQNLNHDAMYWYRQDPGQGLRLIYYSQIVNDFQKGDIAEGYSVSREKKESFPLTVTSAQKNPTAFYLCASRRRRRDTQYFGPGTRLTVL.